A selection of T cell receptor beta chains follows, all from one sample in a study of long-term antiretroviral therapy in people with HIV. Clones were sequenced by immunoSEQ multiplex PCR, and TCRdb holds only the in-frame ones, with some missing. The sample lists roughly 16,000 clones; over 75% were seen once. Sequenced material: unsorted PBMCs, taken 0.1 years before starting antiretroviral therapy. These receptors were taken from a man younger than 35 with HIV. Each CDR3 is given with its conserved first and last residue. A D gene is named only where the DNA matches it firmly. Some rows have no size entry. The others give once, few or many, or a class for an expanded clone.

j_gene,v_gene,abundance,d_gene,CDR3nt,CDR3aa
TRBJ2-3,TRBV7-3,few,NA,TGTGCCAGCAGCTTATCACAGGGTAGCACAGATACGCAGTATTTT,CASSLSQGSTDTQYF
TRBJ2-5,TRBV4-3,NA,TRBD2,TGCGCCAGCAGCCAATTTACAAGACTAGCGGGAGAAGTGGGACAAGAGACCCAGTACTTC,CASSQFTRLAGEVGQETQYF
TRBJ2-3,TRBV11-1,once,NA,TGTGCCAGCAGCTTAGCCAGGGGGGGCACAGATACGCAGTATTTT,CASSLARGGTDTQYF
TRBJ1-2,TRBV7-3,NA,NA,TGTGCCAGCAGCCAAGGGCCGGAGTATGGCTACACCTTC,CASSQGPEYGYTF
TRBJ1-1,TRBV28,NA,NA,TGTGCCAGCGGCTCAGTGAACACTGAAGCTTTCTTT,CASGSVNTEAFF
TRBJ2-1,TRBV27,NA,NA,TGTGCCAGCAGTTTGAGAGTGGGGTACAATGAGCAGTTCTTC,CASSLRVGYNEQFF
TRBJ2-5,TRBV9,NA,NA,TGTGCCAGCAGCGTAGTTGACCAAGAGACCCAGTACTTC,CASSVVDQETQYF
TRBJ1-2,TRBV11-1,NA,NA,TGTGCCAGCAGCACCTGGGGGGCTGGGTATGGCTACACCTTC,CASSTWGAGYGYTF
TRBJ1-6,TRBV9,NA,TRBD1,TGTGCCAGCAGCCAGACCGGGACAGAAAATTCACCCCTCCACTTT,CASSQTGTENSPLHF
TRBJ1-1,TRBV19,NA,NA,TGTGCCAGTAGTATAACTTGGGGCATGAACACTGAAGCTTTCTTT,CASSITWGMNTEAFF
TRBJ2-5,TRBV19,NA,NA,TGTGCCAGTAGTCCCCGGAAAGCCCTAGTGGAAGAGACCCAGTACTTC,CASSPRKALVEETQYF
TRBJ1-4,TRBV4-3,NA,TRBD1,TGCGCCAGCAGCCAATTGGACAGGGGAGGAGAAAAACTGTTTTTT,CASSQLDRGGEKLFF
TRBJ2-1,TRBV6-4,NA,TRBD2,TGTGCCAGCAGCTGGGCTAGCGGGACATACAATGAGCAGTTCTTC,CASSWASGTYNEQFF
TRBJ1-3,TRBV4-1,NA,NA,TGCGCCAGCAGCCATCTACAGGGTTGGTATTCTGGAAACACCATATATTTT,CASSHLQGWYSGNTIYF
TRBJ2-3,TRBV7-3,NA,NA,TGTGCCAGCAGCTTATCTGCGGGATCAGACACGCAGTATTTT,CASSLSAGSDTQYF
TRBJ2-7,TRBV14,NA,NA,TGTGCCAGCAGCCTTTCGGGTCCCGCGAGCTCCTACGAGCAGTACTTC,CASSLSGPASSYEQYF
TRBJ2-7,TRBV6-1,once,TRBD2,TGTGCCAGCAAGCGGGGAATTTCCTACGAGCAGTACTTC,CASKRGISYEQYF
TRBJ2-7,TRBV9,once,NA,TGTGCCAGCAGCGTAGGCCCGTCACACAGGGACGAGCAGTACTTC,CASSVGPSHRDEQYF
TRBJ1-2,TRBV5-4,NA,NA,TGTGCCAGCAGCTTTGGGCGTTTCGGGGGGAAAGGTGGCTACACCTTC,CASSFGRFGGKGGYTF
TRBJ1-6,TRBV18,once,NA,TGTGCCAGCTCACCTCCCTTCACCGGCGGGGGATATAATTCACCCCTCCACTTT,CASSPPFTGGGYNSPLHF
TRBJ2-5,TRBV20-1,NA,NA,TGCTCCTCTGGGACCCAGTACTTC,CSSGTQYF
TRBJ1-2,TRBV27,NA,TRBD1,TGTGCCAGCAGCCCCTCGGGACAGGGTAGGGGTAACTATGGCTACACCTTC,CASSPSGQGRGNYGYTF
TRBJ2-1,TRBV6-1,once,TRBD2,TGTGCCAGCAGTGATAGCGGGGGGGGTAATGAGCAGTTCTTC,CASSDSGGGNEQFF
TRBJ2-1,TRBV5-1,NA,TRBD2,TGCGCCAGCAGCTTGGGAGCGGGAGCCTACAATGAGCAGTTCTTC,CASSLGAGAYNEQFF
TRBJ1-2,TRBV7-9,NA,NA,TGTGCCAGCAACCCCAGAGGGACGGATGGCTACACCTTC,CASNPRGTDGYTF
TRBJ2-3,TRBV4-1,NA,TRBD1,TGCGCCAGCAGACAACAGGGGGATTTTTCTCCAGATACGCAGTATTTT,CASRQQGDFSPDTQYF
TRBJ1-5,TRBV7-9,NA,NA,TGTGCCAGCAGTCCCCCGGGGGGCGGGCAGCCCCAGCATTTT,CASSPPGGGQPQHF
TRBJ1-3,TRBV28,few,TRBD1,TGTGCCAGCACTGAAGACAGGGAGAGGAGCAACACCATATATTTT,CASTEDRERSNTIYF
TRBJ2-1,TRBV6-5,NA,TRBD2,TGTGCCAGCAAAAGACTAGCGGAAAACAATGAGCAGTTCTTC,CASKRLAENNEQFF
TRBJ1-6,TRBV4-1,NA,NA,TGCGCCAGCAGCCAAGGGCTCGGACAGTTTAATTCACCCCTCCACTTT,CASSQGLGQFNSPLHF
TRBJ2-6,TRBV6-5,NA,TRBD1,TGTGCCAGCAGCCGGGACAGGGCCGGGGCCAACGTCCTGACTTTC,CASSRDRAGANVLTF
TRBJ1-5,TRBV6-1,few,TRBD1,TGTGCCAGCAGTGGAAGGACAGGGAATCAGCCCCAGCATTTT,CASSGRTGNQPQHF
TRBJ2-2,TRBV18,few,NA,TGTGCCAGCTCACCACAGACAACCGGGGAGCTGTTTTTT,CASSPQTTGELFF
TRBJ2-1,TRBV19,NA,TRBD1,TGTGCCAGTAGTCCCAGGGACAGGGGGGTCGATGAGCAGTTCTTC,CASSPRDRGVDEQFF
TRBJ2-5,TRBV5-8,NA,NA,TGTGCCAGCAGCTCCGGACAGCAAGAGACCCAGTACTTC,CASSSGQQETQYF
TRBJ2-1,TRBV21-1,once,NA,TGTGCCAGCAGCAAACCGACGGACAGGGCAAATGAGCAGTTCTTC,CASSKPTDRANEQFF
TRBJ2-7,TRBV15,once,NA,TGTGCAACGGGAGACTATCCTTCCTACGAGCAGTACTTC,CATGDYPSYEQYF
TRBJ1-6,TRBV30,few,NA,TGTGCCTGGAGTGTGGGGTCCTATAATTCACCCCTCCACTTT,CAWSVGSYNSPLHF
TRBJ1-1,TRBV27,NA,NA,TGTGCCAGCAGTCCACTCCCCGGGGCCGGGGACACTGAAGCTTTCTTT,CASSPLPGAGDTEAFF
TRBJ2-1,TRBV6-5,NA,NA,TGTGCCAGCAGCCCTTACGTCGCTAGTAACAATGAGCAGTTCTTC,CASSPYVASNNEQFF
TRBJ1-3,TRBV5-3,NA,NA,TGTGCCAGAAGCTTGGCCGTTGGAGGAAACACCATATATTTT,CARSLAVGGNTIYF
TRBJ1-5,TRBV7-3,NA,NA,TGTGCCAGCAGCTTGCGCACAGTCTATCGGCCCCAGCATTTT,CASSLRTVYRPQHF
TRBJ2-2,TRBV6-4,NA,NA,TGTGCCAGCAGAAATCCAACCGGGGAGCTGTTTTTT,CASRNPTGELFF
TRBJ2-1,TRBV7-8,few,NA,TGTGCCAGCAGCGGACGAAGGGGCAATGAGCAGTTCTTC,CASSGRRGNEQFF
TRBJ2-1,TRBV7-9,once,NA,TGTGCCAGCAGCGCATACAATGAGCAGTTCTTC,CASSAYNEQFF
TRBJ1-1,TRBV4-1,NA,NA,TGCGCCAGCAGCCACCCAGAAAGAGGGACTGAAGCTTTCTTT,CASSHPERGTEAFF
TRBJ2-7,TRBV30,NA,NA,TGTGCCTGGAGCCAGGAATCCTACGAGCAGTACTTC,CAWSQESYEQYF
TRBJ2-7,TRBV28,NA,TRBD1,TGTGCCAGTCACAGGGGGCTTTACGAGCAGTACTTC,CASHRGLYEQYF
TRBJ2-7,TRBV28,NA,NA,TGTGCCAGCAGTACCGGACGCACCTCCTACGAGCAGTACTTC,CASSTGRTSYEQYF